The clone carrying this T cell receptor (beta chain) was seen only once. This sample was taken from a study of blood T cell repertoires in COVID-19. Study overall: Collection of acute and convalescent COVID-19 samples took place in the United States, Italy and Spain. PBMCs, B-cell-depleted T cells, or T cells provided the cDNA or gDNA that made up the material.

CDR3 length: 17 amino acids. V shed 3 bases and J 0 bases; nucleotides not matched to a gene: 7. The germline CDR1 and CDR2 sequences are SGHVS and FQNEAQ. Under the authors' procedure: Reference gene primer amplification gave estimated nucleated cell counts. Sequencing used immunoSEQ multiplex PCR; TCRdb keeps in-frame clones, though not all of them. That table furnishes V, J and clone size, whereas the DNA furnished D and trimming. The profile shows about 26,000 clones, nearly 95% of them singletons. The clonotype originates from a human donor in a cohort sampled during active COVID-19. The chain combines TRBV7-8 with TRBJ2-7; 11 bases are shared with TRBD2. Sequenced: peripheral blood. The DNA of the CDR3 is TGTGCCAGCAGCTTTCAGCTAGCGGGAGGAATCTCCTACGAGCAGTACTTC. Residues: CASSFQLAGGISYEQYF.